This TCR beta chain was recorded in a study of response to subunit inactivated influenza vaccine. Study-level results: Few additional T cells are recruited per seasonal influenza vaccination, authors suggested.

This clonotype has a handful of counts. What it binds is unknown. CDR3 length: 13 residues. V dropped 3 bases and J dropped 4 bases, with 9 bases sitting between them. Germline-derived CDR1 and CDR2 are LNHDA and SQIVND (reference sequence). TCRdb fed the RT-PCR reads into MiXCR, producing one record per CDR3 protein. The data show some 850,000 distinct CDR3 sequences, with around 20% seen just once and approximately 11% held by the top ten. This clonotype was sampled from a man in his fifties or sixties who received an inactivated influenza vaccine. Sequencing was performed on PBMCs from blood, taken more than 4 days after vaccination. The genes are TRBV19 and TRBJ1-2; D gene unclear. The CDR3 reads CASSIPEGYGYTF. For the CDR3, the DNA is TGTGCCAGTAGTATTCCCGAGGGCTATGGCTACACCTTC.